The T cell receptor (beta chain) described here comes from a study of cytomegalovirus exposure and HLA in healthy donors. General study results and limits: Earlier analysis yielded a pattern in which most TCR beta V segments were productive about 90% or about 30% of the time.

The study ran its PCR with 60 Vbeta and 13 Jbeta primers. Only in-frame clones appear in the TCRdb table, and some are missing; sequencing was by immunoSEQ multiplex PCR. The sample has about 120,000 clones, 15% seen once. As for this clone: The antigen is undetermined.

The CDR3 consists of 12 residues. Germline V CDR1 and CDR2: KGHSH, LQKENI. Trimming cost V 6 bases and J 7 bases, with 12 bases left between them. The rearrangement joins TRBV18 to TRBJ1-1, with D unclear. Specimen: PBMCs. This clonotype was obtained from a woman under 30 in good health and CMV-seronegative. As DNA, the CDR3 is TGTGCCAGCTCCCTGGGCGGGGATGAAGCTTTCTTT. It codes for CASSLGGDEAFF.